Listed below are T cell receptor beta chains from one sample, sequenced in a study of blood T cell repertoires in COVID-19. Here immunoSEQ multiplex PCR was the method, and the copy in TCRdb shows in-frame clones only, minus some. The sample carries roughly 180,000 clones, around 80% recorded once. The sequencing sample was made of PBMCs or T cells enriched from blood (not recorded which). These receptors were obtained from a man aged 50 or older who had recovered from COVID-19. The CDR3 runs from the conserved cysteine through the conserved F or W. Each record gives: J gene, clone size, D gene, V gene, CDR3 protein, CDR3 DNA. The D gene is left open where the match is weak. Rows give clone size only sometimes, using once, few, many, or a class for an expanded clone.

>TRBJ1-2|.|TRBD1|TRBV30
CAWSFGQGPTF
TGTGCCTGGAGTTTTGGACAGGGCCCCACCTTC
>TRBJ1-1|.|.|TRBV5-6
CASSDLEREEAFF
TGTGCCAGCAGCGACCTTGAGAGGGAAGAAGCTTTCTTT
>TRBJ2-7|.|.|TRBV21-1
CASSNQYSGAIYEQYF
TGTGCCAGCAGCAACCAATATAGCGGGGCGATCTACGAGCAGTACTTC
>TRBJ2-2|.|.|TRBV24-1
CATSDLQEGLNTGELFF
TGTGCCACCAGTGATTTGCAGGAGGGGCTGAACACCGGGGAGCTGTTTTTT
>TRBJ1-3|.|TRBD1|TRBV28
CASSSTGLTGNTIYF
TGTGCCAGCAGTTCGACAGGGTTGACTGGAAACACCATATATTTT
>TRBJ2-1|.|TRBD2|TRBV11-3
CASSSGLAGGLGSEQFF
TGTGCCAGCAGCTCGGGACTAGCGGGAGGTTTAGGTAGTGAGCAGTTCTTC
>TRBJ2-1|.|TRBD1|TRBV5-1
CASSGGQGNYNEQFF
TGCGCCAGCAGTGGGGGACAGGGCAACTACAATGAGCAGTTCTTC
>TRBJ2-1|once|.|TRBV28
CASSPTGTIGNNEQFF
TGTGCCAGCAGTCCTACCGGGACAATTGGCAACAATGAGCAGTTCTTC
>TRBJ2-1|.|TRBD2|TRBV7-7
CASSSGLSGRGDNEQFF
TGTGCTAGCAGCTCCGGGTTGAGCGGGAGGGGCGACAATGAGCAGTTCTTC
>TRBJ1-2|.|.|TRBV28
CASSLAGVNNYGYTF
TGTGCCAGCAGTTTAGCCGGGGTGAATAACTATGGCTACACCTTC
>TRBJ2-4|.|.|TRBV27
CASSLGGQNIQYF
TGTGCCAGCAGTCTGGGGGGACAGAACATTCAGTACTTC
>TRBJ1-6|.|.|TRBV6-5
CASSYPNSPLHF
TGTGCCAGCAGTTATCCAAATTCACCCCTCCACTTT
>TRBJ1-2|few|.|TRBV10-3
CAISERQGEDGYTF
TGTGCCATCAGTGAACGACAAGGGGAGGATGGCTACACCTTC
>TRBJ2-1|.|TRBD2|TRBV5-1
CASSLVAGPNNEQFF
TGCGCCAGCAGCTTGGTAGCGGGACCAAACAATGAGCAGTTCTTC
>TRBJ2-1|once|TRBD2|TRBV11-2
CASSLASGRPVLFF
TGTGCCAGCAGCTTAGCTAGCGGGAGGCCTGTGCTGTTCTTC
>TRBJ2-5|.|.|TRBV28
CASSSRGISGNQETQYF
TGTGCCAGCAGTTCCCGGGGGATTAGCGGCAACCAAGAGACCCAGTACTTC
>TRBJ1-6|.|.|TRBV30
CAWSELGGERVDF
TGTGCCTGGAGCGAATTGGGGGGAGAGAGGGTAGACTTT
>TRBJ2-1|.|TRBD2|TRBV14
CASSQDLTSALEGEQFF
TGTGCCAGCAGCCAAGATCTAACTAGCGCCTTGGAAGGCGAGCAGTTCTTC
>TRBJ2-3|.|TRBD2|TRBV3-1/TRBV3-2
CASSSIAGAAQYF
TGTGCCAGCAGCTCCATAGCGGGGGCCGCGCAGTATTTT
>TRBJ2-7|.|.|TRBV7-9
CASSLPGTPYEQYF
TGTGCCAGCAGCTTACCTGGCACCCCCTACGAGCAGTACTTC
>TRBJ1-4|once|.|TRBV11-2
CASSLIGQPEKLFF
TGTGCCAGCAGCTTGATTGGACAGCCAGAAAAACTGTTTTTT
>TRBJ2-7|.|.|TRBV12-1
CASSFPGRGSAEQYF
TGTGCCAGCAGCTTCCCGGGAAGGGGGTCCGCCGAGCAGTACTTC
>TRBJ1-1|.|TRBD1|TRBV6-5
CASGRDRAATEAFF
TGTGCCAGCGGCCGGGACAGGGCGGCCACTGAAGCTTTCTTT
>TRBJ1-2|.|TRBD1|TRBV5-6
CASSQDRGFLNYGYTF
TGTGCCAGCAGCCAAGACAGGGGATTTTTAAACTATGGCTACACCTTC
>TRBJ2-7|.|TRBD2|TRBV27
CASRLGGGTYEQYF
TGTGCCAGCAGACTGGGGGGAGGGACCTACGAGCAGTACTTC
>TRBJ1-6|.|TRBD1|TRBV25-1
CASSDRLTGGNSPLHF
TGTGCCAGCAGTGATCGCCTGACAGGGGGTAATTCACCCCTCCACTTT
>TRBJ2-2|.|TRBD2|TRBV6-5
CASSLGGGRTGELFF
TGTGCCAGCAGTTTGGGCGGGGGGCGGACCGGGGAGCTGTTTTTT
>TRBJ2-1|.|.|TRBV6-5
CASSPLNEQFF
TGTGCCAGCAGTCCGCTAAATGAGCAGTTCTTC
>TRBJ1-5|.|TRBD1|TRBV5-1
CASSLAGTGVGQPQHF
TGCGCCAGCAGCTTGGCCGGGACAGGGGTCGGCCAGCCCCAGCATTTT
>TRBJ1-1|.|.|TRBV19
CASSYLGTGNTEAFF
TGTGCCAGTAGTTATCTCGGGACTGGGAACACTGAAGCTTTCTTT
>TRBJ1-2|.|.|TRBV7-9
CASSLNDWTNGYTF
TGTGCCAGCAGCCTCAATGATTGGACTAATGGCTACACCTTC
>TRBJ2-7|.|.|TRBV7-9
CASSLPTARGGYEQYF
TGTGCCAGCAGCTTACCCACGGCAAGGGGGGGATACGAGCAGTACTTC
>TRBJ1-3|.|.|TRBV7-9
CASSLAGENTIYF
TGTGCCAGCAGCTTAGCAGGGGAAAACACCATATATTTT
>TRBJ1-1|.|TRBD1|TRBV5-5
CASSLGSGGRPPF
TGTGCCAGCAGCTTGGGTTCAGGGGGACGCCCCCCGTTT
>TRBJ1-2|.|.|TRBV24-1
CATSDFQVNYGYTF
TGTGCCACCAGTGATTTTCAGGTGAACTATGGCTACACCTTC
>TRBJ2-7|.|TRBD2|TRBV7-9
CASSPQGAGESGYEQYF
TGTGCCAGCAGCCCCCAGGGAGCGGGAGAGTCAGGCTACGAGCAGTACTTC
>TRBJ2-1|.|TRBD2|TRBV3-1/TRBV3-2
CASSQDPGTSGSPYNEQFF
TGTGCCAGCAGCCAAGATCCTGGGACTAGCGGGAGCCCTTACAATGAGCAGTTCTTC